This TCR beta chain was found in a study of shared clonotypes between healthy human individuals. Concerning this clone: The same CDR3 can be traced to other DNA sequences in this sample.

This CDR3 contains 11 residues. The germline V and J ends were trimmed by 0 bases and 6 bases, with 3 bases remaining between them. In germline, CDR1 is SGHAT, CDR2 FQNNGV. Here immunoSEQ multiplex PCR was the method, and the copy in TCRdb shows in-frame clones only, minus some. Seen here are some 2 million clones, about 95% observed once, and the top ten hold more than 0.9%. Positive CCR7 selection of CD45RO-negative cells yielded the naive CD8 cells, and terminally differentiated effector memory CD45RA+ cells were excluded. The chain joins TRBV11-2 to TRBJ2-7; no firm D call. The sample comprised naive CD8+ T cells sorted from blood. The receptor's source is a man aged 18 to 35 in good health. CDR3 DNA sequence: TGTGCCAGCAGCTTAGAAGGCGAGCAGTACTTC. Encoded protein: CASSLEGEQYF.